This TCR beta chain was recovered during a study of T-cell memory formation after mild COVID-19. One entry per CDR3 protein results from TCRdb running MiXCR on the 5' RACE reads. The data contain approximately 580,000 distinct CDR3 sequences, over 20% of them singletons. The CDR3 has 14 residues. CDR1 and CDR2 from the germline V gene are SGHDN and FVKESK. Trimming took 4 bases from V and 2 from J; bases not matched to a gene: 5. Sequenced sample: PBMCs or a T cell subset sorted from them (not recorded which). This clonotype was obtained from an adult woman who had mild COVID-19 (a few samples of this study predate the infection). Cell type and time point are not known. The gene calls are TRBV14 and TRBJ2-7; 7 bases are shared with TRBD1. The CDR3 here is CASSRGTAPYEQYF. CDR3 sequence (DNA): TGTGCCAGCAGCCGTGGGACAGCACCCTACGAGCAGTACTTC. The full variable domain, its missing parts supplied by reference TRBV14 and TRBJ2-7, is EAGVTQFPSHSVIEKGQTVTLRCDPISGHDNLYWYRRVMGKEIKFLLHFVKESKQDESGMPNNRFLAERTGGTYSTLKVQPAELEDSGVYFCASSRGTAPYEQYFGPGTRLTVT.